The present TCR beta chain was sequenced within a study of early T cells in non-severe SARS-CoV-2 infection (dated by TCRdb to the early 2020s). At the level of the whole study: Bulk RNA from unsorted whole blood was used for TCR sequencing, so alpha and beta chains could not be paired.

Findings and caveats that apply to the study as a whole: Matching against VDJdb was skewed toward anti-spike CD8 responses, likely underestimated virus-specific expansions, and missed private and CD4 specificities.

Set within a cohort of healthcare workers in London, UK, this nested case-control study involved weekly PCR testing of nasopharyngeal swabs along with blood sampling. Healthcare workers were recruited during the week of the UK lockdown, between 23 and 31 March 2020, and followed weekly for up to about 16 weeks. This clonotype has more than one count but fewer than ten. Its antigen has not been determined. The record has no base qualities; no much larger clone is one base away. The method was 5' RACE. Data came from a NextSeq 500. To correct for sequencing error and PCR bias, the TCR library protocol tagged individual cDNA molecules with unique molecular identifiers. Both TCR alpha and beta chains were sequenced, and tight co-correlation was observed between alpha and beta sequence abundances in each sample. The study's processing was this. Decombinator V4 was used to annotate the V gene, J gene and CDR3 of the TCR sequences. Expanded TCRs were defined as changing significantly between any two time points under a Poisson model with p below 0.0001. TCR abundances were normalised to the total number of TCRs sequenced in each sample and reported as counts per million. MAIT TCRs were defined by TRAV1-2 paired with TRAJ12, TRAJ20 or TRAJ33, and iNKT TCRs by TRAV10 paired with TRAJ18. VDJdb, accessed 1 November 2021, was searched for CMV, EBV and SARS-CoV-2 annotated TCRs, with TCRs annotated for multiple antigens excluded. Using fastp trimming at Q25 and MiXCR clonotype assembly, TCRdb reanalyzed the public sequencing data and kept in-frame beta chains. Rows are combined by CDR3 protein, so each entry shows the most common genes and DNA. These V and J calls are TCRdb output, not the study's own analysis. Here the sample has tens of thousands of distinct CDR3 sequences; 9.5% to 15% occur a single time. Clones ranked in the top ten supply approximately 5% of the sample.

V is cut back by 2 bases and J by 2 bases, with 3 bases in the junction unmatched. For CDR1 and CDR2, the germline V gene lists ENHRY and SYGVKD. The CDR3 holds 14 amino acids from the cysteine to the phenylalanine. Only the CDR3 DNA stays, 42 bases, in frame from base 1. The chain joins TRBV10-3 to TRBJ2-7; TRBD1 fits 7 bases in the junction. Sequenced input: whole blood. This TCR derives from an adult who was a healthcare worker with PCR-confirmed SARS-CoV-2 infection or an uninfected control (not recorded which). DNA sequence: TGTGCCATCAGTGAGACGACAGGGCCCTACGAGCAGTACTTC. Its protein is CAISETTGPYEQYF.